Listed below are T cell receptor beta chains from one sample, sequenced in a study of T cell changes during pregnancy in multiple sclerosis. Assay: immunoSEQ multiplex PCR; the TCRdb copy retains only in-frame clones and omits some. The table has tens of thousands of clones, about 93% seen once. This specimen was CD4+ T cells from peripheral blood mononuclear cells, taken in the third trimester of pregnancy. Every receptor here comes from a female donor with multiple sclerosis, enrolled in a pregnancy study. CDR3s include the opening cysteine and the closing phenylalanine or tryptophan. The D gene is left open where the match is weak. The size entry is marked missing in some rows and otherwise reads once, few, many or a size class.

clone_size: NA; j_call: TRBJ2-3; v_call: TRBV5-8; d_call: NA; cdr3_nt: TGTGCCAGCAGCTTGGTATTATCTAGCACAGATACGCAGTATTTT; cdr3_aa: CASSLVLSSTDTQYF
clone_size: NA; j_call: TRBJ2-3; v_call: TRBV5-1; d_call: NA; cdr3_nt: TGCGCCAGCAGCTTGGGGGGACTTGGGACAGATACGCAGTATTTT; cdr3_aa: CASSLGGLGTDTQYF
clone_size: once; j_call: TRBJ1-6; v_call: TRBV19; d_call: NA; cdr3_nt: TGTGCCAGTAGTATTGCGGGGGTAGAAAATTCACCCCTCCACTTT; cdr3_aa: CASSIAGVENSPLHF
clone_size: NA; j_call: TRBJ1-2; v_call: TRBV5-1; d_call: NA; cdr3_nt: TGCGCCAGCAGCGAAGTGCAGGGCGGATCTGGCTACACCTTC; cdr3_aa: CASSEVQGGSGYTF
clone_size: NA; j_call: TRBJ2-7; v_call: TRBV5-1; d_call: NA; cdr3_nt: TGCGCCAGCAGCTTGGGCAACAGCTACTACGAGCAGTACTTC; cdr3_aa: CASSLGNSYYEQYF
clone_size: NA; j_call: TRBJ2-1; v_call: TRBV2; d_call: NA; cdr3_nt: TGTGCCAGCAGTGAGTTAAGGGGCTCCTACAATGAGCAGTTCTTC; cdr3_aa: CASSELRGSYNEQFF
clone_size: NA; j_call: TRBJ2-7; v_call: TRBV5-5; d_call: TRBD1; cdr3_nt: TGTGCCAGCAGCTTCCGGACAGGGTCAAGAATCCACGAGCAGTACTTC; cdr3_aa: CASSFRTGSRIHEQYF
clone_size: once; j_call: TRBJ1-4; v_call: TRBV25-1; d_call: TRBD1; cdr3_nt: TGTGCCAGCAGTCCCGGACAGGGGGGTGAAAAACTGTTTTTT; cdr3_aa: CASSPGQGGEKLFF
clone_size: NA; j_call: TRBJ2-1; v_call: TRBV10-3; d_call: TRBD1; cdr3_nt: TGTGCCATCAGTGACGCTGGACAGGGCGCCTACAATGAGCAGTTCTTC; cdr3_aa: CAISDAGQGAYNEQFF
clone_size: NA; j_call: TRBJ2-7; v_call: TRBV27; d_call: NA; cdr3_nt: TGTGCCAGCAGTTTATGGGGGCGCGCCTACGAGCAGTACTTC; cdr3_aa: CASSLWGRAYEQYF
clone_size: NA; j_call: TRBJ2-5; v_call: TRBV11-2; d_call: TRBD2; cdr3_nt: TGTGCCAGCAGCTTGGGGAGGGCCCAGTACTTC; cdr3_aa: CASSLGRAQYF
clone_size: NA; j_call: TRBJ1-2; v_call: TRBV27; d_call: NA; cdr3_nt: TGTGCCAGCAGTTCCAGTCGGCAGCGACCCTATGGCTACACCTTC; cdr3_aa: CASSSSRQRPYGYTF
clone_size: few; j_call: TRBJ1-6; v_call: TRBV7-9; d_call: NA; cdr3_nt: TGTGCCAGCAGCTCCACGGGGGACCCAAATTCACCCCTCCACTTT; cdr3_aa: CASSSTGDPNSPLHF
clone_size: NA; j_call: TRBJ1-1; v_call: TRBV9; d_call: NA; cdr3_nt: TGTGCCAGCAGCGAGACGACAGGAATGAACACTGAAGCTTTCTTT; cdr3_aa: CASSETTGMNTEAFF
clone_size: NA; j_call: TRBJ2-1; v_call: TRBV27; d_call: NA; cdr3_nt: TGTGCCAGCAGTTTATGGGGCGCGCCCTACAATGAGCAGTTCTTC; cdr3_aa: CASSLWGAPYNEQFF
clone_size: NA; j_call: TRBJ2-1; v_call: TRBV7-2; d_call: NA; cdr3_nt: TGTGCCAGCAGCCAGTACTCAGGGAACTCCTACAATGAGCAGTTCTTC; cdr3_aa: CASSQYSGNSYNEQFF
clone_size: NA; j_call: TRBJ2-2; v_call: TRBV2; d_call: NA; cdr3_nt: TGTGCCAGCCGCGAAAACCAGGGGAACACCGGGGAGCTGTTTTTT; cdr3_aa: CASRENQGNTGELFF
clone_size: once; j_call: TRBJ2-1; v_call: TRBV5-1; d_call: NA; cdr3_nt: TGCGCCAGCAGCTTGGCTACAGGTAACAATGAGCAGTTCTTC; cdr3_aa: CASSLATGNNEQFF
clone_size: NA; j_call: TRBJ2-6; v_call: TRBV5-1; d_call: TRBD1; cdr3_nt: TGCGCCAGCAGCTTGGCGACAGGGACTGGGGCCAACGTCCTGACTTTC; cdr3_aa: CASSLATGTGANVLTF
clone_size: NA; j_call: TRBJ2-7; v_call: TRBV7-3; d_call: NA; cdr3_nt: TGTGCCAGCAGCTCAACCGGGACACACTCCTACGAGCAGTACTTC; cdr3_aa: CASSSTGTHSYEQYF
clone_size: once; j_call: TRBJ2-7; v_call: TRBV27; d_call: TRBD2; cdr3_nt: TGTGCCAGCAGGGATATGGGACTAGCGGCCAAATACGAGCAGTACTTC; cdr3_aa: CASRDMGLAAKYEQYF
clone_size: NA; j_call: TRBJ2-1; v_call: TRBV6-5; d_call: TRBD2; cdr3_nt: TGTGCCAGCAGGGGAGCGGGAGGCCTCTACAATGAGCAGTTCTTC; cdr3_aa: CASRGAGGLYNEQFF
clone_size: NA; j_call: TRBJ2-2; v_call: TRBV6-4; d_call: TRBD2; cdr3_nt: TGTGCCAGCAGTGAGGGTGGGGGGGGTACCGGGGAGCTGTTTTTT; cdr3_aa: CASSEGGGGTGELFF
clone_size: NA; j_call: TRBJ1-4; v_call: TRBV7-6; d_call: NA; cdr3_nt: TGTGCCAGCAGTCACATAGAGGGCGCTAATGAAAAACTGTTTTTT; cdr3_aa: CASSHIEGANEKLFF
clone_size: NA; j_call: TRBJ2-7; v_call: TRBV6-5; d_call: NA; cdr3_nt: TGTGCCAGCAGCTTATCCACTTCTACCTACGAGCAGTACTTC; cdr3_aa: CASSLSTSTYEQYF
clone_size: NA; j_call: TRBJ1-1; v_call: TRBV11-3; d_call: NA; cdr3_nt: TGTGCCAGCAGCCCAAATCTGAACACTGAAGCTTTCTTT; cdr3_aa: CASSPNLNTEAFF
clone_size: NA; j_call: TRBJ2-5; v_call: TRBV6-1; d_call: NA; cdr3_nt: TGTGCCAGCAGTGACGTGGGCAGAGCTTTGGGAGAGACCCAGTACTTC; cdr3_aa: CASSDVGRALGETQYF
clone_size: NA; j_call: TRBJ2-3; v_call: TRBV7-2; d_call: TRBD2; cdr3_nt: TGTGCCAGCAGCCTGGGCCCGGGACTAGCGGGGGGCCTCACAGATACGCAGTATTTT; cdr3_aa: CASSLGPGLAGGLTDTQYF
clone_size: NA; j_call: TRBJ2-7; v_call: TRBV28; d_call: NA; cdr3_nt: TGTGCCAGCAGTTTACCCCCCCGCTCCGCGGCTAGCTCCTACGAGCAGTACTTC; cdr3_aa: CASSLPPRSAASSYEQYF
clone_size: NA; j_call: TRBJ2-2; v_call: TRBV19; d_call: TRBD2; cdr3_nt: TGTGCCAGTAGTATACTAGCGGGAGCTGGCGGGGAGCTGTTTTTT; cdr3_aa: CASSILAGAGGELFF
clone_size: NA; j_call: TRBJ2-2; v_call: TRBV4-2; d_call: TRBD1; cdr3_nt: TGTGCCAGCAGCCTATGGACAGGGGAGAACACCGGGGAGCTGTTTTTT; cdr3_aa: CASSLWTGENTGELFF
clone_size: NA; j_call: TRBJ1-2; v_call: TRBV14; d_call: NA; cdr3_nt: TGTGCCAGCAGCCAAGAGCAGGGGACCAACTATGGCTACACCTTC; cdr3_aa: CASSQEQGTNYGYTF
clone_size: NA; j_call: TRBJ1-1; v_call: TRBV30; d_call: NA; cdr3_nt: TGTGCCTGGAGTCCCACCCGCCAACAGGGAAGAAGCACTGAAGCTTTCTTT; cdr3_aa: CAWSPTRQQGRSTEAFF
clone_size: NA; j_call: TRBJ2-7; v_call: TRBV30; d_call: TRBD2; cdr3_nt: TGTGCCTGGACCCTTGGCGGAGCGGGATTATACGAGCAGTACTTC; cdr3_aa: CAWTLGGAGLYEQYF
clone_size: NA; j_call: TRBJ2-7; v_call: TRBV6-1; d_call: TRBD2; cdr3_nt: TGTGCCAGCAGTGTGAGCCTAGCGGGAGGCGCCTCCTACGAGCAGTACTTC; cdr3_aa: CASSVSLAGGASYEQYF
clone_size: NA; j_call: TRBJ1-3; v_call: TRBV4-2; d_call: NA; cdr3_nt: TGTGCCAGCAGCCACCGTCGGGGTACCGGAAACACCATATATTTT; cdr3_aa: CASSHRRGTGNTIYF
clone_size: NA; j_call: TRBJ1-2; v_call: TRBV7-9; d_call: TRBD1; cdr3_nt: TGTGCCAGCAGCTTAGCGACAGGGATCGTGAATGGCTACACCTTC; cdr3_aa: CASSLATGIVNGYTF
clone_size: once; j_call: TRBJ2-7; v_call: TRBV19; d_call: TRBD1; cdr3_nt: TGTGCCAGTAGTATAGCTGGACAGGGCTACGAGCAGTACTTC; cdr3_aa: CASSIAGQGYEQYF
clone_size: NA; j_call: TRBJ2-7; v_call: TRBV5-1; d_call: NA; cdr3_nt: TGCGCCAGCAGCTCGGGGACATACTACGAGCAGTACTTC; cdr3_aa: CASSSGTYYEQYF
clone_size: NA; j_call: TRBJ1-1; v_call: TRBV5-6; d_call: TRBD1; cdr3_nt: TGTGCCAGCAGCTTGATTTGGCAGGGGGGAGCTTTCTTT; cdr3_aa: CASSLIWQGGAFF
clone_size: once; j_call: TRBJ2-1; v_call: TRBV27; d_call: TRBD2; cdr3_nt: TGTGCCAGCAGTTTAGGGACTAGCGGGAGCAATGAGCAGTTCTTC; cdr3_aa: CASSLGTSGSNEQFF
clone_size: once; j_call: TRBJ2-2; v_call: TRBV19; d_call: TRBD2; cdr3_nt: TGTGCCACCCGCTGGGCACTAGCGGGAAACACCGGGGAGCTGTTTTTT; cdr3_aa: CATRWALAGNTGELFF
clone_size: NA; j_call: TRBJ2-2; v_call: TRBV19; d_call: TRBD2; cdr3_nt: TGTGCCAGTAGCGACCTCCTTGGACTAGCGGACACCGGGGAGCTGTTTTTT; cdr3_aa: CASSDLLGLADTGELFF
clone_size: NA; j_call: TRBJ2-7; v_call: TRBV10-2; d_call: TRBD1; cdr3_nt: TGCGCCAGTAGACAGGGGGTCTACGAGCAGTACTTC; cdr3_aa: CASRQGVYEQYF
clone_size: NA; j_call: TRBJ2-3; v_call: TRBV7-3; d_call: TRBD2; cdr3_nt: TGTGCCAGCAGCTTAGGCGGGGGACCAGATACGCAGTATTTT; cdr3_aa: CASSLGGGPDTQYF
clone_size: NA; j_call: TRBJ2-7; v_call: TRBV5-1; d_call: TRBD2; cdr3_nt: TGCGCCAGCAGCTCCCCCCAAGCGGGAGGGCCGGGCGAGCAGTACTTC; cdr3_aa: CASSSPQAGGPGEQYF
clone_size: NA; j_call: TRBJ2-5; v_call: TRBV5-1; d_call: TRBD2; cdr3_nt: TGCGCCAGCAGCTTGGCCAGGCGGACTAGCGGACAAGAGACCCAGTACTTC; cdr3_aa: CASSLARRTSGQETQYF
clone_size: NA; j_call: TRBJ2-5; v_call: TRBV7-2; d_call: NA; cdr3_nt: TGTGCCAGCAGCCTTGGACTGGGGGAGACCCAGTACTTC; cdr3_aa: CASSLGLGETQYF
clone_size: NA; j_call: TRBJ2-1; v_call: TRBV19; d_call: TRBD2; cdr3_nt: TGTGCCAGTAGTACAACTAGCGGGAGGCAGTTCTTC; cdr3_aa: CASSTTSGRQFF
clone_size: NA; j_call: TRBJ2-4; v_call: TRBV11-2; d_call: NA; cdr3_nt: TGTGCCAGCAGCTCAGTGAGGGCCCAGTCTTTAGCCAAAAACATTCAGTACTTC; cdr3_aa: CASSSVRAQSLAKNIQYF
clone_size: NA; j_call: TRBJ1-2; v_call: TRBV28; d_call: TRBD1; cdr3_nt: TGTGCCAGCAGTTTATCGGACAGGGTGGGCGGCTACACCTTC; cdr3_aa: CASSLSDRVGGYTF
clone_size: NA; j_call: TRBJ1-2; v_call: TRBV5-1; d_call: TRBD1; cdr3_nt: TGCGCCAGCAGCTTCACACCGGGACAGAAAAACTATGGCTACACCTTC; cdr3_aa: CASSFTPGQKNYGYTF
clone_size: NA; j_call: TRBJ2-7; v_call: TRBV19; d_call: NA; cdr3_nt: TGTGCCAGTAGTGCCACGCCAGGGTACGAGCAGTACTTC; cdr3_aa: CASSATPGYEQYF
clone_size: NA; j_call: TRBJ1-5; v_call: TRBV2; d_call: NA; cdr3_nt: TGTGCCAGCAGTCCCCGGGGGGGGGCCCATCAGCCCCAGCATTTT; cdr3_aa: CASSPRGGAHQPQHF
clone_size: NA; j_call: TRBJ2-7; v_call: TRBV6-6; d_call: NA; cdr3_nt: TGTGCCAGCAGTACCGAGGCAGTGCAGTACTTC; cdr3_aa: CASSTEAVQYF
clone_size: NA; j_call: TRBJ2-3; v_call: TRBV28; d_call: TRBD1; cdr3_nt: TGTGCCAGCAGTACGCGACAGGGGAGAAGCACAGATACGCAGTATTTT; cdr3_aa: CASSTRQGRSTDTQYF
clone_size: NA; j_call: TRBJ2-7; v_call: TRBV7-9; d_call: TRBD1; cdr3_nt: TGTGCCAGCAGCTTTTCCGGGACAGGCCATCTCGAGCAGTACTTC; cdr3_aa: CASSFSGTGHLEQYF
clone_size: NA; j_call: TRBJ1-2; v_call: TRBV18; d_call: NA; cdr3_nt: TGTGCCAGCTCACCAACCGGGATGAGTAGTACTAACTATGGCTACACCTTC; cdr3_aa: CASSPTGMSSTNYGYTF
clone_size: once; j_call: TRBJ2-1; v_call: TRBV18; d_call: NA; cdr3_nt: TGTGCCAGCTCATCAGTACAGGAGACCAATGAGCAGTTCTTC; cdr3_aa: CASSSVQETNEQFF
clone_size: NA; j_call: TRBJ2-5; v_call: TRBV19; d_call: NA; cdr3_nt: TGTGCCAGTGCGGGCTCTGCGAGAGAGACCCAGTACTTC; cdr3_aa: CASAGSARETQYF